This TCR beta chain was captured by sequencing in a study of blood T cell repertoires in COVID-19 (dated by TCRdb to about 2020). Concerning the study at large: Samples covering the acute and convalescent phases of COVID-19 were provided by collaborators in the United States, Italy and Spain. The repertoires were made available in a free public database intended to serve as a resource for research on the immune response to SARS-CoV-2. HLA class I and class II types, where available, came from metadata supplied by the sample provider rather than from assay-based typing. Samples came from the ongoing ImmuneRACE study (first 160 participants) plus 1,254 subjects from 6 global collaborators. Sample metadata almost always included a de-identified subject ID, COVID-19 status, age in years and sex. The prospective study material was composed of cDNA or gDNA derived from T cells, B-cell-depleted T cells, or PBMCs. Deeply sampled blood TCRbeta repertoires from subjects exposed to, actively infected with, or recovered from COVID-19 were included in the dataset.

Regarding this clone: The antigen it binds to is not known. No much larger clonotype is one base removed from it; base qualities were not supplied.

Overall study results and their limits: The amount of clinical and demographic metadata varied by source and participant and was provided uncurated.

The collaborating institutions used their own protocols to collect whole blood in K2EDTA tubes. For TCRbeta analysis, collaborators shipped samples as frozen whole blood, isolated PBMCs, or DNA extracted from either of those sample types. TCRbeta CDR3 regions were amplified from genomic DNA by means of the immunoSEQ Assay, a bias-controlled multiplex PCR. Per the source publication's procedure: Within the assay, amplification of reference gene primers was used to estimate how many nucleated cells each sample contained. To quantify the absolute abundance of each unique TCRbeta CDR3 rearrangement, sequence reads were collapsed and filtered. Productive Simpson clonality was computed per sample as the square root of Simpson's diversity index over productive rearrangements. What TCRdb holds here is the immuneACCESS table cut down to in-frame rearrangements. Part of the clones is not present; checked against another copy, under half of the missing clones reflect an unresolved V gene, and the others are unexplained. D and trimming come from the DNA, and the V and J calls and clone size come from that table. A total of some 190,000 clones appear in this sample, 80% to 90% of them only once. The ten top clones hold 1% to 1.4% of the sample.

The cysteine opens and the phenylalanine closes a CDR3 of 15 amino acids. The entry retains the CDR3 DNA only, 45 bases that are in frame from base 1. After removal of 1 base from V and 4 bases from J, the junction retains 5 bases not matched to a gene. From the germline V gene, CDR1 is SGHRS and CDR2 is YFSETQ. The specimen was peripheral blood. The sequence came from a man younger than 45 with acute or convalescent COVID-19. This receptor chain uses TRBV5-1 and TRBJ2-1, with 7 bases matching TRBD2. The CDR3 reads CASSLLGLIYNEQFF. The DNA sequence is as follows: TGCGCCAGCAGCTTGCTGGGACTAATTTACAATGAGCAGTTCTTC.